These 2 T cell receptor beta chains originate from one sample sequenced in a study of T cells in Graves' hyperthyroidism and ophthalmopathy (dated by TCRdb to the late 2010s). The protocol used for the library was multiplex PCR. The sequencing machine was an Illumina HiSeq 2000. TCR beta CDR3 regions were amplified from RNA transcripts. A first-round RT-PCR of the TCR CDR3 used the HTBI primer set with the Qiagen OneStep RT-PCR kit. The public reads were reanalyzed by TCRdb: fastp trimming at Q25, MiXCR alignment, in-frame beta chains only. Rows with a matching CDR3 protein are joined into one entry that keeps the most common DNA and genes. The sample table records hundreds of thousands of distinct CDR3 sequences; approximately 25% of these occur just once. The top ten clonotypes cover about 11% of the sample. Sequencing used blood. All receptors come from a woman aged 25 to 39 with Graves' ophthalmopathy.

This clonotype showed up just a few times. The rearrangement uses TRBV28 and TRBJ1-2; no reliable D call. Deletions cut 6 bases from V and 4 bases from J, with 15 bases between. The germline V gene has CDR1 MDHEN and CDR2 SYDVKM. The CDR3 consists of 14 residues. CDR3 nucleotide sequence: TGTGCCAGCAGCTCAGAAACCAGCGGCTATGGCTACACCTTC. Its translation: CASSSETSGYGYTF.

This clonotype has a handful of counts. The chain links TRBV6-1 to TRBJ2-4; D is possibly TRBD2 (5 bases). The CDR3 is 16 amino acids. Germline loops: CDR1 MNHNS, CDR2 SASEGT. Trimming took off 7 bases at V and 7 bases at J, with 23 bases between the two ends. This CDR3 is CASTPFVLGVENIQYF. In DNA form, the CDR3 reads TGTGCCAGCACTCCCTTCGTCCTGGGAGTGGAGAACATTCAGTACTTC.